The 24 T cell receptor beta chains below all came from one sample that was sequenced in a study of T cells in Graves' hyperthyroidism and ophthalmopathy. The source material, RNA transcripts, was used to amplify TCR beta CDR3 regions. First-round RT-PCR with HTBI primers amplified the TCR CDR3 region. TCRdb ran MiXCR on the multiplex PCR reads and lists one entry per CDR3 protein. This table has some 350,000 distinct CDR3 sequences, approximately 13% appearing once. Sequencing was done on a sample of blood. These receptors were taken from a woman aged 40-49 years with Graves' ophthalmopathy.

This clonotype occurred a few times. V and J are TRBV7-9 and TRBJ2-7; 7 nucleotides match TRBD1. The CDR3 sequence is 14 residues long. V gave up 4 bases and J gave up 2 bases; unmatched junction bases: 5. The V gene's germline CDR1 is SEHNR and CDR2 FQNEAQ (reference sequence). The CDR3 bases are TGTGCCAGCAGCTCGACAGGGATTCCCTACGAGCAGTACTTC. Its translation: CASSSTGIPYEQYF.

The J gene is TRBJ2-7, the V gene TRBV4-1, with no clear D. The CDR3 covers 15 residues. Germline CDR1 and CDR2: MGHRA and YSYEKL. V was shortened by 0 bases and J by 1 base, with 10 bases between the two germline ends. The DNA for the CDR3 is TGCGCCAGCAGCCAAGAGAACCCGGTATCCTACGAGCAGTACTTC. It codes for CASSQENPVSYEQYF.

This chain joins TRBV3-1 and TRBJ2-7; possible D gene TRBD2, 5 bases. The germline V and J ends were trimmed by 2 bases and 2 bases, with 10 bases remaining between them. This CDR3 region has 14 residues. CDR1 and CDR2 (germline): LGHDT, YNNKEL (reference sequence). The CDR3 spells CASSQRGSPYEQYF. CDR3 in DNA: TGTGCCAGCAGCCAACGGGGTAGCCCCTACGAGCAGTACTTC.

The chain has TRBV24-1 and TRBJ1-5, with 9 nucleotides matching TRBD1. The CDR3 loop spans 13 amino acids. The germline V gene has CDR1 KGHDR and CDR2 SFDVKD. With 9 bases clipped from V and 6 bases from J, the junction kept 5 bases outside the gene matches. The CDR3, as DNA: TGTGCCACCGCAGGGACAGGGTCTCAGCCCCAGCATTTT. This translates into CATAGTGSQPQHF.

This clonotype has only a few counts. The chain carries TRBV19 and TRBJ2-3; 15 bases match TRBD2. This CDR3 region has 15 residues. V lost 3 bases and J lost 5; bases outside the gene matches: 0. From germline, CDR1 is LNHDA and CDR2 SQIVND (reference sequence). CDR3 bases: TGTGCCAGTAGTATGGGACTAGCGGGAGGAGATACGCAGTATTTT. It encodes CASSMGLAGGDTQYF.

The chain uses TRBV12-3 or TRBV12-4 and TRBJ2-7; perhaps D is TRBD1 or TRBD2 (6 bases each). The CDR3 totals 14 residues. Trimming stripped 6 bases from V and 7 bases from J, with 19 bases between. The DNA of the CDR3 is TGTGCCAGCAGGCCTTCGGGGGCACCATGGGAGCAGTACTTC. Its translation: CASRPSGAPWEQYF.

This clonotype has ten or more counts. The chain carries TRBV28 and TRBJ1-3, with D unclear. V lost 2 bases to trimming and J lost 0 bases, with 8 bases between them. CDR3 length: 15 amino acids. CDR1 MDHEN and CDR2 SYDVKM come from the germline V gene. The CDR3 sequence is CASSLTESSGNTIYF. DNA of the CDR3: TGTGCCAGCAGTTTAACAGAGAGCTCTGGAAACACCATATATTTT.

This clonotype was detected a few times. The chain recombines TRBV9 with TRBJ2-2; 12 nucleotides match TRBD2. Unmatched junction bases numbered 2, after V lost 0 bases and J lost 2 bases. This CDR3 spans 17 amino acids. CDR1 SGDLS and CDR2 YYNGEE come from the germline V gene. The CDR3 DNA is TGTGCCAGCAGCGTAGTTGGACTAGCGGGAAACACCGGGGAGCTGTTTTTT. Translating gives CASSVVGLAGNTGELFF.

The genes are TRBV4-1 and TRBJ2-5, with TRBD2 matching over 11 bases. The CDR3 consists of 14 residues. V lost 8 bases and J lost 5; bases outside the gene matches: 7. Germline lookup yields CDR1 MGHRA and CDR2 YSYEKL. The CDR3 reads CASSSGRTVETQYF. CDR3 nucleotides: TGCGCCAGCTCTAGCGGGAGGACGGTTGAGACCCAGTACTTC.

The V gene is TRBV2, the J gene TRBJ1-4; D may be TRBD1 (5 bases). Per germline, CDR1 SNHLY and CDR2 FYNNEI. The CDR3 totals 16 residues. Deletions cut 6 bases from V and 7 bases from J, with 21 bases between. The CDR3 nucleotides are TGTGCCAGCAGCCACCCCCTGGGTAGGGGCGGTGAAAAACTGTTTTTT. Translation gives CASSHPLGRGGEKLFF. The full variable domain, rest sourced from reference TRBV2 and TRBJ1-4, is EPEVTQTPSHQVTQMGQEVILRCVPISNHLYFYWYRQILGQKVEFLVSFYNNEISEKSEIFDDQFSVERPDGSNFTLKIRSTKLEDSAMYFCASSHPLGRGGEKLFFGSGTQLSVL.

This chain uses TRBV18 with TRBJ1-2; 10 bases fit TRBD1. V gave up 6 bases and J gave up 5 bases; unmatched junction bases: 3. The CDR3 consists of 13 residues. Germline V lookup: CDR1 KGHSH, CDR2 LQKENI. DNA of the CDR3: TGTGCCAGCTCCGGGACAGGGGCGTATGGCTACACCTTC. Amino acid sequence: CASSGTGAYGYTF.

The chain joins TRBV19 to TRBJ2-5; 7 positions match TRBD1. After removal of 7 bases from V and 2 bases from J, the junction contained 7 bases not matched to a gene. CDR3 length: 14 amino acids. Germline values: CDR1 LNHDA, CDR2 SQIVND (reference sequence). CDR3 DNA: TGTGCCAGTAACGGCAGGGGGTTTCAAGAGACCCAGTACTTC. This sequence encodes CASNGRGFQETQYF.

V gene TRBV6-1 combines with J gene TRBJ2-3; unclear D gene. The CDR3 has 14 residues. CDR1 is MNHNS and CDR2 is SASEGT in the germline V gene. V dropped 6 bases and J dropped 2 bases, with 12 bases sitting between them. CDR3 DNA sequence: TGTGCCAGCAGGCGGACGAGCCTCACAGATACGCAGTATTTT. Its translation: CASRRTSLTDTQYF.

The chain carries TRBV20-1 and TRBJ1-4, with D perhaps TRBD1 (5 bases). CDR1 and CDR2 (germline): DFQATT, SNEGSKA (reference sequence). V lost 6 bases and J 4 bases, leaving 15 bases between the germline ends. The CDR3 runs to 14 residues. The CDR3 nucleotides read TGCAGTGCCCTCGGAGGGCAGGGTAATGAAAAACTGTTTTTT. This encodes CSALGGQGNEKLFF.

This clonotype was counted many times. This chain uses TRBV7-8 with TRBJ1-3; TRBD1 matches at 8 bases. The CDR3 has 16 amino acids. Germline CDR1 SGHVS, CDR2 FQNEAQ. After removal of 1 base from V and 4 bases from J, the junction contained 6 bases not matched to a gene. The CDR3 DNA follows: TGTGCCAGCAGCTTAGGACAGGGGTTGACGGGAAACACCATATATTTT. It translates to CASSLGQGLTGNTIYF.

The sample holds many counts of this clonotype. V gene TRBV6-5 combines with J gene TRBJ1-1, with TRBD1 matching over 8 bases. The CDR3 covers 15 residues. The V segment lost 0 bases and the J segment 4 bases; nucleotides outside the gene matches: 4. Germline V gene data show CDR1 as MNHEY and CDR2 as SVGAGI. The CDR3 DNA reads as TGTGCCAGCAGTTACTCGAACAGGGGGTCCACTGAAGCTTTCTTT. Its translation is CASSYSNRGSTEAFF.

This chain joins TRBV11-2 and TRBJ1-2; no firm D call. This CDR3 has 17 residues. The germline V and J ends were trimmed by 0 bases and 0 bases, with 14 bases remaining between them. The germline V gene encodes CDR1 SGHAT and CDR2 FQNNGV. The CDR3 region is CASSLEPGFRSNYGYTF. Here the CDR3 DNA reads TGTGCCAGCAGCTTAGAACCCGGGTTTAGATCTAACTATGGCTACACCTTC.

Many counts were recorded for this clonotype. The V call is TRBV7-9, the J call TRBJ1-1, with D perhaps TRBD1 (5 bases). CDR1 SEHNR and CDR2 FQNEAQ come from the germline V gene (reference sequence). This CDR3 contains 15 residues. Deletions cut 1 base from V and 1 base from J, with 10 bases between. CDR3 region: CASSLGGSPNTEAFF. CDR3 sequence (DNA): TGTGCCAGCAGCTTAGGGGGGAGCCCGAACACTGAAGCTTTCTTT.

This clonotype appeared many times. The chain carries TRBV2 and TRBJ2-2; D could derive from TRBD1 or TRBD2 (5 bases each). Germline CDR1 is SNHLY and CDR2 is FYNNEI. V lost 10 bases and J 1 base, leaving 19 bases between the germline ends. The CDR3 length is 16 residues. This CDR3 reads CATTGAGTENTGELFF. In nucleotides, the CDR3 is TGTGCCACCACAGGAGCCGGGACGGAGAACACCGGGGAGCTGTTTTTT. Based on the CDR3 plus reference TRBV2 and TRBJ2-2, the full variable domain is EPEVTQTPSHQVTQMGQEVILRCVPISNHLYFYWYRQILGQKVEFLVSFYNNEISEKSEIFDDQFSVERPDGSNFTLKIRSTKLEDSAMYFCATTGAGTENTGELFFGEGSRLTVL.

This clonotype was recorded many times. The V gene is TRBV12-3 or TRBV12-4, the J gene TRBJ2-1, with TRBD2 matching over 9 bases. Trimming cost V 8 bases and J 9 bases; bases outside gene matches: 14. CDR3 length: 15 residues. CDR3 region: CASGLEAGGLGEQFF. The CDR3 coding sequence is TGTGCCAGCGGGCTAGAGGCGGGGGGGCTAGGTGAGCAGTTCTTC.

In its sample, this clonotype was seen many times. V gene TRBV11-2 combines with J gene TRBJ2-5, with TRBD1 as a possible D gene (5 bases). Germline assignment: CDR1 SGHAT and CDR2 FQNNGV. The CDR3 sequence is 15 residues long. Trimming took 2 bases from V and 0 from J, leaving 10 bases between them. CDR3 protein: CASSLRRRDQETQYF. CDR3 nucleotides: TGTGCCAGCAGCTTAAGACGCAGGGACCAAGAGACCCAGTACTTC.

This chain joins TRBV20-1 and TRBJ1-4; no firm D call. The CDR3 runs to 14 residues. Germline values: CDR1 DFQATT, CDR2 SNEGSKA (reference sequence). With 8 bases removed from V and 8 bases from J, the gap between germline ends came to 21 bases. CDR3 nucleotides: TGCAGTACTACCCCGATAAGACGGAGGGAAAAACTGTTTTTT. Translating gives CSTTPIRRREKLFF.

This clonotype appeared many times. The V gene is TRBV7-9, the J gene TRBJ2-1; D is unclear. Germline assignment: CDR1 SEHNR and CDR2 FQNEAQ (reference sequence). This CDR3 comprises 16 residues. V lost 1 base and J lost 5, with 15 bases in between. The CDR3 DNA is TGTGCCAGCAGCTTAGATAAAGGCCACTCACACAATGAGCAGTTCTTC. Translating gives CASSLDKGHSHNEQFF.

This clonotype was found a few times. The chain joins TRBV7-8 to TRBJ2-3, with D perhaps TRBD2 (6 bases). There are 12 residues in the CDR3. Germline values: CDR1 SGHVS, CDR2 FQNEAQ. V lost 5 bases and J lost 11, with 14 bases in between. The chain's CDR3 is CASSPAGIRQYF. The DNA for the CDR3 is TGTGCCAGCAGCCCAGCGGGTATAAGGCAGTATTTT.